This TCR beta chain was identified during a study of OX40 agonist ivuxolimab in advanced cancers. General observations from the study: On average, a greater number of expanded clones characterised CD8+ T cells relative to CD4+.

After removal of 5 bases from V and 3 bases from J, the junction contained 8 bases not matched to a gene. The CDR3 is 15 residues long. The germline V gene encodes CDR1 SEHNR and CDR2 FQNEAQ (reference sequence). Assay: immunoSEQ multiplex PCR; the TCRdb copy retains only in-frame clones and omits some. The table shows 61,000 or so clones, with about 85% occurring only once. This clone is a singleton in its sample. Antigen unknown. V gene TRBV7-9 combines with J gene TRBJ2-3; 7 bases align to TRBD1. The source is an adult with an advanced solid tumor such as melanoma, head and neck, liver or kidney cancer. The source material was CD4+ or CD8+ T cells sorted from blood, sampled in a trial of the OX40 agonist ivuxolimab. In nucleotides, the CDR3 is TGTGCCAGCAGCGTGACAGGGAATCCGACAGATACGCAGTATTTT. Encoded protein: CASSVTGNPTDTQYF. Filled out from reference TRBV7-9 and TRBJ2-3, the complete variable domain reads DTGVSQNPRHKITKRGQNVTFRCDPISEHNRLYWYRQTLGQGPEFLTYFQNEAQLEKSRLLSDRFSAERPKGSFSTLEIQRTEQGDSAMYLCASSVTGNPTDTQYFGPGTRLTVL.